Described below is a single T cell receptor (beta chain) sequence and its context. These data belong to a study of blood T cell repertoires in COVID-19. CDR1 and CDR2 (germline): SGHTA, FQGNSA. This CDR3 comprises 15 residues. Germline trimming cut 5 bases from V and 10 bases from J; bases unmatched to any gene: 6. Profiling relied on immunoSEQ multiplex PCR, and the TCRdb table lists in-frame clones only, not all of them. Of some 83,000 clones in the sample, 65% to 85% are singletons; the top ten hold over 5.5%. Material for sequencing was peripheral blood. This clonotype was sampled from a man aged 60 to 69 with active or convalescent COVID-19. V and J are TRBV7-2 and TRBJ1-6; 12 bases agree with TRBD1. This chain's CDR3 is CASSAGQGAQSPLHF. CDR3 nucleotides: TGTGCCAGCAGCGCGGGACAGGGGGCGCAATCACCCCTCCACTTT.